Listed below are T cell receptor beta chains from one sample, sequenced in a study of shared clonotypes between healthy human individuals. The assay was immunoSEQ multiplex PCR, and TCRdb's table has in-frame clones only and misses some. The sample records about 530,000 clones, 96% being singletons. Sequencing was carried out using naive CD4+ T cells sorted from blood. These receptors came from a woman between 25 and 40 years old in good health. Both conserved end residues are part of each CDR3. D genes are given only for firm matches. The size entry is marked missing in some rows and otherwise reads once, few, many or a size class.

v_gene	j_gene	abundance	d_gene	CDR3nt	CDR3aa
TRBV2	TRBJ2-5	.	.	TGTGCCAGCAGGGCTGACTGGAAAGAGACCCAGTACTTC	CASRADWKETQYF
TRBV11-2	TRBJ1-2	.	.	TGTGCCAGCAGCTTAGAATGGCATGAGAATGGCTACACCTTC	CASSLEWHENGYTF
TRBV2	TRBJ2-2	.	.	TGTGCCAGCAGTGATCAGGGGCTCGGCACCGGGGAGCTGTTTTTT	CASSDQGLGTGELFF
TRBV18	TRBJ2-2	.	.	TGTGCCAGCTCAGCCACGTTCGGGGACCCCACCGGGGAGCTGTTTTTT	CASSATFGDPTGELFF
TRBV28	TRBJ2-7	once	.	TGTGCCAGCAGTTTTTCCGGGGTATACGAGCAGTACTTC	CASSFSGVYEQYF
TRBV2	TRBJ2-3	once	.	TGTGCCAGCGTGGAGTTCACTAGCACAGATACGCAGTATTTT	CASVEFTSTDTQYF
TRBV28	TRBJ1-1	.	.	TGTGCCAGCAGAGGGGGACACATGAACACTGAAGCTTTCTTT	CASRGGHMNTEAFF
TRBV27	TRBJ2-7	.	.	TGTGCCAGCCGGACAACCTACGAGCAGTACTTC	CASRTTYEQYF
TRBV28	TRBJ1-2	.	TRBD1	TGTGCCAGCAGTCTAGGGACAGCTAATGGCTATGGCTACACCTTC	CASSLGTANGYGYTF
TRBV6-1	TRBJ1-4	.	.	TGTGCCAGCAGTGAACAGGCAACTAATGAAAAACTGTTTTTT	CASSEQATNEKLFF
TRBV7-8	TRBJ2-7	.	TRBD2	TGTGCCAGCAGCTTTAATATAGCGGGAGATTTCTCCTACGAGCAGTACTTC	CASSFNIAGDFSYEQYF
TRBV27	TRBJ2-7	.	TRBD1	TGTGCCAGCAGAACCGGGACAGGGGTTTCTCGGGAGCAGTACTTC	CASRTGTGVSREQYF
TRBV5-1	TRBJ2-7	once	TRBD2	TGCGCCAGCAGATGGACTAGCGGGAACTACGAGCAGTACTTC	CASRWTSGNYEQYF
TRBV30	TRBJ1-2	.	TRBD1	TGTGCCTGGAGTTTATCATGGGGACAGGATAACTATGGCTACACCTTC	CAWSLSWGQDNYGYTF
TRBV7-9	TRBJ2-3	once	.	TGTGCCAGCCTCGGCGCGGATACGCAGTATTTT	CASLGADTQYF
TRBV7-8	TRBJ1-2	few	.	TGTGCCAGCAGCTTAGAGTTTGGGGGCTACACCTTC	CASSLEFGGYTF
TRBV5-4	TRBJ2-7	.	TRBD2	TGTGCCAGCAGACTCTTCGGCGGGAGGGTCTACGAGCAGTACTTC	CASRLFGGRVYEQYF
TRBV7-7	TRBJ2-5	.	.	TGTGCCAGCCCGGGCCCCCGTCGAGAGACCCAGTACTTC	CASPGPRRETQYF
TRBV5-5	TRBJ2-7	.	.	TGTGCCAGCAGCCGGGCCGAAGGGCGGGTGGGGTCGGAGCAGTACTTC	CASSRAEGRVGSEQYF
TRBV5-1	TRBJ2-6	.	.	TGCGCCAGCAGCTTCCGGACGGTATCAAATGGGGCCAACGTCCTGACTTTC	CASSFRTVSNGANVLTF